The text below deals with one T cell receptor (beta chain). Its binding antigen is unknown. No base quality values were provided; no much bigger clone lies one nucleotide off. The source of the sample is a study of T cell responses to AZD1222 COVID-19 vaccine (dated by TCRdb to the early 2020s). About the study as a whole: AZD1222 recipients with second doses at about 4 weeks or about 12 weeks were pooled, because spike-specific TCR depth and breadth did not differ between schedules. Enrollment into the trials was organized by age into subgroups of 18-55, 56-69 and 70-plus years, and those subgroups contained roughly 140, 27 and 60 TCR-sequenced participants, respectively. TCR sequencing was performed for roughly 240 trial participants, of whom about 200 were given two doses of AZD1222 and 26 were given two doses of MenACWY control vaccine.

The CDR3 regions of human TCRbeta chains were analyzed by immunosequencing. Per the original workflow: TCRs in the repertoires were compared against a reference library of SARS-CoV-2-specific TCRs that had been generated with the MIRA antigen-specificity platform. Breadth was defined as the fraction of unique TCRs that were SARS-CoV-2-associated. Depth was defined as the fraction of total T cells that were SARS-CoV-2-associated. Using the MIRA data, each spike-specific TCR was assigned both to the spike region to which the TCR was reactive and to a CD4 or CD8 class. Log10-transformed breadth and depth values were compared by one-way ANOVA with Sidak's multiple comparisons tests. The table comes from immuneACCESS by way of TCRdb, which keeps in-frame sequences with V and J called. Part of the clones is missing from these tables; in studies checked, under half for an unresolved V gene and the rest for unknown reasons. V and J calls and clone size are copied from that table; D and trimming were computed from the DNA. This sample is represented by 70,000 to 90,000 clones; 86% of them were singletons. Clones ranked in the top ten supply roughly 9.4% of the sample.

Sample time point, as interpreted from the label and publication: baseline before first vaccination. Vaccinee samples were obtained from the UK trials COV001 and COV002, which included a single-blind randomized controlled phase 2/3 trial of AZD1222 (ChAdOx1 nCoV-19) in healthy adults. For TCRbeta chain sequencing, PBMC samples from trial participants were taken at day 0 and at day 28 after the second dose. V is cut by 0 bases and J by 6 bases, and the space between the germline ends is 8 bases. Via the germline V gene, CDR1 is WSHSY and CDR2 SAAADI. From its cysteine to its phenylalanine, the CDR3 spans 14 amino acids. The sequence is cut down to CDR3 DNA, 42 bases in frame from base 1. Summary of the overall study and its limitations: Epitopes outside the regions mutated in the B.1.351 and B.1.1.7 variants were reportedly recognized by nearly half of the unique spike-specific TCRs. No day 14 peak-response samples were available, so repertoires were characterized only after the peak T cell response. The whole spike protein was spanned by vaccine-associated CD4 TCRs, and dominant responses were seen in regions 160-218 and 743-854. Participants were mostly white British and included more females than males, and it was suggested by the authors that clonal diversity may have been underestimated. After two AZD1222 doses, spike-specific TCR breadth and depth were significantly higher than at day 0 and than in MenACWY recipients. Only five to seven AZD1222 recipients were SARS-CoV-2 seropositive at baseline, limiting conclusions about previously exposed vaccinees. In the small 56-69-year group, the increase in depth fell short of significance, most likely because of low power.

The sequence was obtained from an adult in good health. The sequence is built from TRBV10-2 and TRBJ2-2; the best D guess is TRBD2, with 5 bases matching. Sequences were derived from peripheral blood, sampled on day 0 of AZD1222 vaccination. This receptor carries the CDR3 CASSESGSSGELFF. The DNA sequence is as follows: TGCGCCAGCAGTGAGTCGGGGAGTTCCGGGGAGCTGTTTTTT.